Listed below are T cell receptor beta chains from one sample, sequenced in a study of blood T cell repertoires in COVID-19. Using immunoSEQ multiplex PCR, the repertoire was profiled, and TCRdb retains in-frame clones only, with some absent. The sample carries 100,000 to 150,000 clones, roughly 84% recorded once. Sequences were obtained from peripheral blood. The receptors were sampled from a woman aged 80 or over with acute or convalescent COVID-19. Both conserved end residues are part of each CDR3. The order of the fields is D gene, V gene, J gene, clone size, CDR3 protein, CDR3 DNA. A D gene is named only where the DNA matches it firmly. Size tells how often a clone was seen (once, few, many) or the class of an expanded clone, and some rows leave it out.

d_gene: .
v_gene: TRBV5-1
j_gene: TRBJ1-4
abundance: .
CDR3aa: CASSHRATNEKLFF
CDR3nt: TGCGCCAGCAGCCACAGAGCAACTAATGAAAAACTGTTTTTT

d_gene: .
v_gene: TRBV9
j_gene: TRBJ2-2
abundance: .
CDR3aa: CASSVATGSGELFF
CDR3nt: TGTGCCAGCAGCGTAGCTACGGGATCCGGGGAGCTGTTTTTT

d_gene: .
v_gene: TRBV29-1
j_gene: TRBJ1-5
abundance: .
CDR3aa: CSVAGHSNQPQHF
CDR3nt: TGCAGCGTTGCTGGACATAGCAATCAGCCCCAGCATTTT

d_gene: TRBD1
v_gene: TRBV6-5
j_gene: TRBJ1-2
abundance: .
CDR3aa: CASSRIQGNGYTF
CDR3nt: TGTGCCAGCAGTAGGATACAGGGGAACGGCTACACCTTC

d_gene: .
v_gene: TRBV5-5
j_gene: TRBJ1-5
abundance: .
CDR3aa: CASSFSSNQPQHF
CDR3nt: TGTGCCAGCAGTTTCAGTAGCAATCAGCCCCAGCATTTT

d_gene: .
v_gene: TRBV20-1
j_gene: TRBJ1-2
abundance: .
CDR3aa: CSARKSGYTF
CDR3nt: TGCAGTGCTAGAAAGAGTGGCTACACCTTC

d_gene: TRBD1
v_gene: TRBV5-1
j_gene: TRBJ2-1
abundance: few
CDR3aa: CASSSGQGNEQFF
CDR3nt: TGCGCCAGCAGCTCGGGACAGGGCAATGAGCAGTTCTTC

d_gene: .
v_gene: TRBV9
j_gene: TRBJ2-1
abundance: .
CDR3aa: CASSVGPVYNEQFF
CDR3nt: TGTGCCAGCAGCGTAGGCCCAGTGTACAATGAGCAGTTCTTC

d_gene: .
v_gene: TRBV5-8
j_gene: TRBJ1-2
abundance: .
CDR3aa: CASSFGRVGGYTF
CDR3nt: TGTGCCAGCAGCTTTGGCAGGGTGGGAGGCTACACCTTC

d_gene: TRBD1
v_gene: TRBV7-2
j_gene: TRBJ2-7
abundance: few
CDR3aa: CASSLNRGSMVDEQYF
CDR3nt: TGTGCCAGCAGCTTGAACAGGGGTAGTATGGTTGACGAGCAGTACTTC

d_gene: .
v_gene: TRBV4-1
j_gene: TRBJ2-2
abundance: .
CDR3aa: CASSQDRSPLTGELFF
CDR3nt: TGCGCCAGCAGCCAAGATCGGTCGCCACTTACCGGGGAGCTGTTTTTT

d_gene: TRBD2
v_gene: TRBV4-3
j_gene: TRBJ2-1
abundance: .
CDR3aa: CASSQDLGLAGPFSYNEQFF
CDR3nt: TGCGCCAGCAGCCAAGATTTAGGACTAGCGGGGCCTTTTTCCTACAATGAGCAGTTCTTC

d_gene: .
v_gene: TRBV9
j_gene: TRBJ1-1
abundance: .
CDR3aa: CASSVGSGTEAFF
CDR3nt: TGTGCCAGCAGCGTCGGGTCGGGTACTGAAGCTTTCTTT

d_gene: .
v_gene: TRBV9
j_gene: TRBJ1-1
abundance: .
CDR3aa: CASSVDEGMRAFF
CDR3nt: TGTGCCAGCAGCGTAGATGAGGGAATGAGAGCTTTCTTT

d_gene: TRBD2
v_gene: TRBV19
j_gene: TRBJ2-3
abundance: .
CDR3aa: CASTHGGLAGGWYF
CDR3nt: TGTGCCAGTACCCATGGGGGACTAGCGGGGGGCTGGTATTTT

d_gene: .
v_gene: TRBV5-1
j_gene: TRBJ2-7
abundance: .
CDR3aa: CASSLGGYAGGSSYEQYF
CDR3nt: TGCGCCAGCAGCTTAGGTGGGTACGCCGGAGGGAGCTCCTACGAGCAGTACTTC

d_gene: TRBD1
v_gene: TRBV5-4
j_gene: TRBJ2-1
abundance: .
CDR3aa: CASSFGQGRHEQFF
CDR3nt: TGTGCCAGCAGTTTTGGACAGGGGCGCCATGAGCAGTTCTTC

d_gene: .
v_gene: TRBV4-2
j_gene: TRBJ2-6
abundance: .
CDR3aa: CASSQTGTGANVLTF
CDR3nt: TGTGCCAGCAGCCAAACAGGTACTGGGGCCAACGTCCTGACTTTC

d_gene: TRBD1
v_gene: TRBV19
j_gene: TRBJ2-2
abundance: .
CDR3aa: CASSQGAGTGELFF
CDR3nt: TGTGCCAGTAGTCAGGGGGCCGGCACCGGGGAGCTGTTTTTT

d_gene: .
v_gene: TRBV5-1
j_gene: TRBJ2-1
abundance: .
CDR3aa: CASSLAVSYNEQFF
CDR3nt: TGCGCCAGCAGCTTAGCGGTTTCGTACAATGAGCAGTTCTTC

d_gene: TRBD1
v_gene: TRBV6-2/TRBV6-3
j_gene: TRBJ2-2
abundance: .
CDR3aa: CASSNRGQGGTGELFF
CDR3nt: TGTGCCAGCAGTAACCGGGGACAGGGGGGCACCGGGGAGCTGTTTTTT

d_gene: TRBD2
v_gene: TRBV29-1
j_gene: TRBJ2-7
abundance: .
CDR3aa: CSVELAGAYEQYF
CDR3nt: TGCAGCGTTGAACTAGCGGGGGCCTACGAGCAGTACTTC

d_gene: .
v_gene: TRBV9
j_gene: TRBJ2-5
abundance: .
CDR3aa: CASSVSTSSGIHRLEETQYF
CDR3nt: TGTGCCAGCAGCGTCTCCACCTCTAGTGGCATTCACAGACTAGAAGAGACCCAGTACTTC

d_gene: .
v_gene: TRBV27
j_gene: TRBJ2-1
abundance: .
CDR3aa: CASSSWASEHNEQFF
CDR3nt: TGTGCCAGCAGTTCGTGGGCTAGCGAACACAATGAGCAGTTCTTC

d_gene: TRBD1
v_gene: TRBV18
j_gene: TRBJ2-7
abundance: .
CDR3aa: CASSPEQGPLLKKYSYEQYF
CDR3nt: TGTGCCAGCTCACCTGAACAGGGGCCCCTTCTAAAGAAATACTCCTACGAGCAGTACTTC

d_gene: .
v_gene: TRBV27
j_gene: TRBJ2-1
abundance: .
CDR3aa: CASSFTSSILKGQFF
CDR3nt: TGTGCCAGCAGTTTCACTAGCAGTATCCTTAAGGGGCAGTTCTTC

d_gene: .
v_gene: TRBV9
j_gene: TRBJ1-2
abundance: .
CDR3aa: CASSVGWGDGYTF
CDR3nt: TGTGCCAGCAGCGTAGGGTGGGGCGATGGCTACACCTTC

d_gene: TRBD1
v_gene: TRBV2
j_gene: TRBJ1-6
abundance: few
CDR3aa: CASSDEGGSPLHF
CDR3nt: TGTGCCAGCAGTGACGAAGGGGGCTCACCCCTCCACTTT

d_gene: .
v_gene: TRBV5-4
j_gene: TRBJ1-4
abundance: .
CDR3aa: CASSPTTGQGGNEKLFF
CDR3nt: TGTGCCAGCAGCCCAACGACCGGGCAGGGAGGGAATGAAAAACTGTTTTTT

d_gene: TRBD1
v_gene: TRBV5-6
j_gene: TRBJ1-1
abundance: .
CDR3aa: CASSLRGREAFF
CDR3nt: TGTGCCAGCAGCTTGAGGGGGCGGGAAGCTTTCTTT

d_gene: TRBD2
v_gene: TRBV10-3
j_gene: TRBJ2-3
abundance: .
CDR3aa: CAIRGGAGGRAGATDTQYF
CDR3nt: TGTGCCATCAGGGGGGGTGCTGGCGGGAGGGCCGGGGCGACAGATACGCAGTATTTT

d_gene: .
v_gene: TRBV5-4
j_gene: TRBJ1-4
abundance: .
CDR3aa: CASSLGGTQEKLFF
CDR3nt: TGTGCCAGCAGCTTGGGGGGGACTCAAGAAAAACTGTTTTTT

d_gene: TRBD1
v_gene: TRBV7-3
j_gene: TRBJ1-2
abundance: .
CDR3aa: CASSPTQTDRAHGYTF
CDR3nt: TGTGCCAGCAGCCCAACCCAAACGGACAGGGCGCATGGCTACACCTTC

d_gene: TRBD2
v_gene: TRBV24-1
j_gene: TRBJ2-1
abundance: .
CDR3aa: CATSVSSGVYNEQFF
CDR3nt: TGTGCCACCAGTGTTTCTAGCGGGGTCTACAATGAGCAGTTCTTC

d_gene: TRBD1
v_gene: TRBV4-3
j_gene: TRBJ1-5
abundance: .
CDR3aa: CASSLGTGSEPQHF
CDR3nt: TGCGCCAGCAGCCTTGGGACAGGGAGTGAGCCCCAGCATTTT

d_gene: .
v_gene: TRBV6-5
j_gene: TRBJ2-5
abundance: .
CDR3aa: CASSYSSRESQYF
CDR3nt: TGTGCCAGCAGTTACTCGTCAAGGGAGTCCCAGTACTTC

d_gene: TRBD1
v_gene: TRBV4-1
j_gene: TRBJ1-5
abundance: .
CDR3aa: CASSQGTGGQADGPQHF
CDR3nt: TGCGCCAGCAGCCAAGGCACGGGGGGACAGGCTGATGGGCCCCAGCATTTT

d_gene: .
v_gene: TRBV3-1/TRBV3-2
j_gene: TRBJ1-1
abundance: .
CDR3aa: CASSPMIVRQAAFF
CDR3nt: TGTGCCAGCAGCCCCATGATAGTGCGACAGGCAGCTTTCTTT

d_gene: TRBD2
v_gene: TRBV24-1
j_gene: TRBJ2-1
abundance: .
CDR3aa: CATTSGSYNEQFF
CDR3nt: TGTGCCACCACTAGCGGTTCCTACAATGAGCAGTTCTTC

d_gene: TRBD1
v_gene: TRBV5-1
j_gene: TRBJ2-5
abundance: .
CDR3aa: CASSPGQGGGETQYF
CDR3nt: TGCGCCAGCAGCCCGGGACAGGGGGGAGGAGAGACCCAGTACTTC

d_gene: TRBD1
v_gene: TRBV12-3/TRBV12-4
j_gene: TRBJ1-2
abundance: .
CDR3aa: CASRRQGAYGYTF
CDR3nt: TGTGCCAGCAGACGACAGGGGGCTTACGGCTACACCTTC

d_gene: .
v_gene: TRBV4-3
j_gene: TRBJ2-2
abundance: .
CDR3aa: CASSQEANSGTGELFF
CDR3nt: TGCGCCAGCAGCCAAGAGGCGAATTCGGGCACCGGGGAGCTGTTTTTT

d_gene: .
v_gene: TRBV9
j_gene: TRBJ2-6
abundance: .
CDR3aa: CASSVGGAGANVLTF
CDR3nt: TGTGCCAGCAGCGTTGGAGGTGCTGGGGCCAACGTCCTGACTTTC

d_gene: .
v_gene: TRBV7-2
j_gene: TRBJ1-4
abundance: .
CDR3aa: CASSLALEGWEKLFF
CDR3nt: TGTGCCAGCAGCTTAGCGTTAGAGGGTTGGGAAAAACTGTTTTTT

d_gene: .
v_gene: TRBV2
j_gene: TRBJ2-3
abundance: .
CDR3aa: CASSEGGGSTDTQYF
CDR3nt: TGTGCCAGCAGTGAGGGAGGGGGTAGCACAGATACGCAGTATTTT

d_gene: TRBD1
v_gene: TRBV5-3
j_gene: TRBJ1-2
abundance: .
CDR3aa: CARSLGDSNYGYTF
CDR3nt: TGTGCCAGAAGCTTGGGGGACAGTAACTATGGCTACACCTTC

d_gene: .
v_gene: TRBV7-2
j_gene: TRBJ1-1
abundance: .
CDR3aa: CASSLLQGDAEAFF
CDR3nt: TGTGCCAGCAGCCTACTACAGGGAGACGCTGAAGCTTTCTTT

d_gene: TRBD1
v_gene: TRBV19
j_gene: TRBJ2-5
abundance: .
CDR3aa: CASRPTGSGATQYF
CDR3nt: TGTGCCAGTAGGCCGACAGGGTCAGGAGCGACCCAGTACTTC

d_gene: .
v_gene: TRBV18
j_gene: TRBJ2-7
abundance: .
CDR3aa: CASSDTENYEQYF
CDR3nt: TGTGCCAGCTCGGACACAGAGAACTACGAGCAGTACTTC

d_gene: .
v_gene: TRBV12-3/TRBV12-4
j_gene: TRBJ2-7
abundance: .
CDR3aa: CASSFGDEQYF
CDR3nt: TGTGCCAGCAGTTTCGGGGACGAGCAGTACTTC

d_gene: TRBD1
v_gene: TRBV19
j_gene: TRBJ2-2
abundance: .
CDR3aa: CASSRTGRTGELFF
CDR3nt: TGTGCCAGTAGTAGGACAGGGCGCACCGGGGAGCTGTTTTTT

d_gene: .
v_gene: TRBV7-8
j_gene: TRBJ1-1
abundance: .
CDR3aa: CASSLVTGPRKNAEAFF
CDR3nt: TGTGCCAGCAGCTTAGTTACAGGGCCAAGGAAAAACGCTGAAGCTTTCTTT

d_gene: TRBD2
v_gene: TRBV6-2/TRBV6-3
j_gene: TRBJ2-4
abundance: few
CDR3aa: CASSPAPGLAYFQAKNIQYF
CDR3nt: TGTGCCAGCAGCCCTGCACCGGGACTAGCCTACTTCCAAGCCAAAAACATTCAGTACTTC